Given below is one TCR beta chain in context. Its antigen is not known. Sequencing was performed with immunoSEQ multiplex PCR; in TCRdb, only in-frame clones are kept and a portion is missing. The sample contains some 140,000 clones, about nine tenths of which appear only once. These donors were members of the roughly 130-subject validation cohort, a group separate from the roughly 670-subject first cohort. The data were obtained in a study of cytomegalovirus exposure and HLA in healthy donors. Germline CDR1 MDHEN, CDR2 SYDVKM. The V and J ends lost 6 bases and 6 bases, in that order; junction bases with no gene match: 11. The CDR3 has 16 residues. Broader study findings: Overall, about 160 TCR beta chains were annotated as cytomegalovirus-associated. That first-cohort TCR clusters tended to co-occur in the 120 or so validation repertoires was found in a later analysis. Reported performance of the classifier showed diagnosis of cytomegalovirus status with high specificity and sensitivity.

The origin of this receptor is a man in his late teens or twenties in good health and CMV-seronegative. The sequencing sample was made of PBMCs. The genes are TRBV28 and TRBJ2-1; 10 positions match TRBD1. CDR3 protein: CASSYAEGTGANEQFF. In DNA form, the CDR3 reads TGTGCCAGCAGCTACGCCGAAGGGACAGGGGCCAATGAGCAGTTCTTC.